These T cell receptor beta chains were read from a single sample in a study of identical twins. Each CDR3 protein gets one entry after TCRdb re-called the 5' RACE reads with MiXCR. The profile shows 1,800,000 or so distinct CDR3 sequences, about 30% of them singletons. The sample taken for sequencing was cord blood. The receptor set was obtained from a newborn girl in good health. The CDR3 runs from the conserved cysteine through the conserved F or W. The order of the fields is clone size, V gene, J gene, D gene, CDR3 DNA, CDR3 protein. A D gene is named only where the DNA matches it firmly. The size field is filled for only some rows; it gives once, few, many or a size class.

>.|TRBV6-5|TRBJ1-4|TRBD1
TGTGCCAGCGGTCATAATTCAGGGGGGAGAGGGGAAAAACTGTTTTTT
CASGHNSGGRGEKLFF
>.|TRBV20-1|TRBJ1-1|.
TGCAGTGCTAAACCCCAGGGTGGCAACACTGAAGCTTTCTTT
CSAKPQGGNTEAFF
>many|TRBV4-2|TRBJ2-4|.
TGTGCCAGCAGCCAAGATATGGGGGGATTAGCCAAAAACATTCAGTACTTC
CASSQDMGGLAKNIQYF
>.|TRBV20-1|TRBJ2-1|.
TGCAGTGCTAGAGATATTTGGGACAATGAGCAGTTCTTC
CSARDIWDNEQFF
>few|TRBV20-1|TRBJ2-7|TRBD2
TGCAGTGCTAGAGGACTAGCGGGAGTGTTCTCCTACGAGCAGTACTTC
CSARGLAGVFSYEQYF
>.|TRBV28|TRBJ1-6|.
TGTGCCAGCAGTTTAATGCTCGGAAGCTCCTATAATTCACCCCTCCACTTT
CASSLMLGSSYNSPLHF
>few|TRBV6-2/TRBV6-3|TRBJ2-5|TRBD2
TGTGCCAGCAGTTACCTGACTAGCGGGAAGTACTTC
CASSYLTSGKYF
>.|TRBV5-1|TRBJ2-3|.
TGCGCCAGCAGCTATCGCTCGGGAGATACGCAGTATTTT
CASSYRSGDTQYF
>.|TRBV27|TRBJ2-3|TRBD2
TGTGCCAGCAGTAAGGGACTACCTAGCACAGATACGCAGTATTTT
CASSKGLPSTDTQYF
>.|TRBV9|TRBJ2-2|TRBD2
TGTGCCAGCAGCGCCGCGACTAGCGGGGGACTCGGGGAGCTGTTTTTT
CASSAATSGGLGELFF
>.|TRBV7-2|TRBJ2-5|.
TGTGCCAGCAGCTTAGCTAAAGGCTCCCCGCGCTCCTACGTGCAGTACTTC
CASSLAKGSPRSYVQYF
>few|TRBV7-9|TRBJ2-7|TRBD2
TGTGCCAGCAGCTTACGTGGGGGGGTTTCCTCCTACGAGCAGTACTTC
CASSLRGGVSSYEQYF
>few|TRBV6-6|TRBJ2-7|.
TGTGCCAGCAGTTACCCCTCCGGGATCTCGAACTACGAGCAGTACTTC
CASSYPSGISNYEQYF
>many|TRBV24-1|TRBJ2-1|TRBD2
TGTGCCACCAGTGATTTGCGGACTAGCAATGAGCAGTTCTTC
CATSDLRTSNEQFF
>.|TRBV5-6|TRBJ2-3|.
TGTGCCAGCAGCTTGGGAGGGAGTTTTGTGGATACGCAGTATTTT
CASSLGGSFVDTQYF
>few|TRBV20-1|TRBJ2-1|TRBD2
TGCAGTGCTACAGCGGGGGGGCCGTACAATGAGCAGTTCTTC
CSATAGGPYNEQFF
>few|TRBV4-1|TRBJ1-2|TRBD1
TGCGCCAGCAGCTTCGGGACAGGTCAGGATGGCTACACCTTC
CASSFGTGQDGYTF
>.|TRBV27|TRBJ2-2|.
TGTGCCAGCAGTGGCGAGACCGGGGAGCTGTTTTTT
CASSGETGELFF
>.|TRBV6-5|TRBJ2-3|.
TGTGCCAGCATTTACTCTGGCAGGTGCGCAGATACGCAGTATTTT
CASIYSGRCADTQYF
>few|TRBV20-1|TRBJ1-1|.
TGCAGTGCCCAGGCAGCCGGGCCCCTGTTTTGGAACACTGAAGCTTTCTTT
CSAQAAGPLFWNTEAFF
>.|TRBV28|TRBJ1-4|.
TGTGCCAGCAGTTCTGCAGGGATCGGACGGGATGAAAAACTGTTTTTT
CASSSAGIGRDEKLFF
>.|TRBV14|TRBJ1-4|.
TGTGCCAGCAGCCAAGCCGGTCGGACGGCTAATGAAAAACTGTTTTTT
CASSQAGRTANEKLFF
>.|TRBV20-1|TRBJ2-5|TRBD2
TGCAGTGTGCTAGCGGGGATACAAGAGACCCAGTACTTC
CSVLAGIQETQYF
>.|TRBV25-1|TRBJ1-2|.
TGTGCCAGCAGTGACCGGCGAGGGTATGGCTACACCTTC
CASSDRRGYGYTF
>.|TRBV12-3/TRBV12-4|TRBJ2-7|TRBD2
TGTGCCAGCACCCCGGGAGGGGTCTACGAGCAGTACTTC
CASTPGGVYEQYF
>few|TRBV28|TRBJ2-4|.
TGTGCCAGCAGACCTCAAGGGGTAGCCAAAAACATTCAGTACTTC
CASRPQGVAKNIQYF
>few|TRBV5-8|TRBJ2-1|TRBD1
TGTGCCAGCAGCTTGGACAGGGGGTCCATAAGTGAGCAGTTCTTC
CASSLDRGSISEQFF